The T cell receptor (beta chain) under discussion was sequenced for a study of blood T cell repertoires in COVID-19. Overall study: COVID-19 samples collected from the United States, Italy and Spain covered acute and convalescent phases. The analysed material was cDNA or gDNA that came from T cells, B-cell-depleted T cells, or PBMCs.

V dropped 1 base and J dropped 0 bases, with 10 bases sitting between them. From germline, CDR1 is SGHTA and CDR2 FQGNSA. The CDR3 length is 15 residues. In the original workflow: By means of reference gene primer amplification, nucleated cell counts were estimated. The protocol was immunoSEQ multiplex PCR, while the TCRdb copy is restricted to in-frame clones and leaves out a portion. The DNA gave D and trimming, while V, J and clone size come from that table. The sample has 140,000 to 150,000 clones; roughly nine tenths are singletons. Enrolled during active infection, Seattle patients were then followed longitudinally.

Sequencing used peripheral blood. The clonotype was recovered from a man aged 18 to 35 with COVID-19, enrolled during active disease. The chain joins TRBV7-2 to TRBJ2-7; D gene uncertain. This chain's CDR3 is CASSLGGGSSYEQYF. The CDR3 nucleotides read TGTGCCAGCAGCTTAGGCGGTGGAAGCTCCTACGAGCAGTACTTC.